This entry is about one TCR beta chain. As yet, its antigen is unknown. This PCR relied on a set of 60 Vbeta primers and 13 Jbeta primers. Data came from immunoSEQ multiplex PCR; TCRdb stores just in-frame clones and leaves some out. The sample lists 37,000 or so clones; 80% to 90% were seen once. This specimen belongs to a study of cytomegalovirus exposure and HLA in healthy donors. CDR3 size: 13 residues. The V gene lost 2 bases and the J gene lost 7 bases, with 9 bases spanning the gap. CDR1 and CDR2 from the germline V gene are LNHDA and SQIVND (reference sequence). Regarding the study as a whole: Most sequenced TCRs were rare (though some public TCRs occurred in many donors).

Sequenced sample: PBMCs. This clonotype was obtained from a woman aged 40-49 years in good health and CMV-seronegative. The V call is TRBV19, the J call TRBJ1-5; unclear D gene. CDR3 nucleotides: TGTGCCAGTAGTATACTCATGAGGCAGCCCCAGCATTTT. Amino acid sequence: CASSILMRQPQHF.